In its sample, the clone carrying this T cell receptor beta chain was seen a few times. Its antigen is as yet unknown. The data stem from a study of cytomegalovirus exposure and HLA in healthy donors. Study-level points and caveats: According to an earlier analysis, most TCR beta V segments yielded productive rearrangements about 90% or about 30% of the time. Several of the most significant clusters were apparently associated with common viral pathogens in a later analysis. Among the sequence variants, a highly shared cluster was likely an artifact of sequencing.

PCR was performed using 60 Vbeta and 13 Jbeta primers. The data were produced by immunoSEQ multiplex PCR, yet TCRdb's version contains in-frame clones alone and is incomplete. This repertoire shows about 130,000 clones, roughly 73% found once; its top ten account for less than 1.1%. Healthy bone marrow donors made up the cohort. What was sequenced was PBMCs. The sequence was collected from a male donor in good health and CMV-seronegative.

CDR3 nucleotide sequence: TGCAGCGTCTCAGATGAGCACTCGGAGGCTTTCTTT. The encoded protein is CSVSDEHSEAFF. The gene calls are TRBV29-1 and TRBJ1-1; D gene ambiguous. Germline CDR1 and CDR2: SQVTM and ANQGSEA. CDR3 length: 12 amino acids. Trimming removed 6 bases from V and 11 bases from J, with 19 bases in between.